Following are 10 T cell receptor beta chains from one sample sequenced in a study of T cells in Graves' hyperthyroidism and ophthalmopathy. From RNA transcripts, TCR beta CDR3 regions were amplified. HTBI primers were the set used in a first-round RT-PCR of the TCR CDR3. TCRdb reanalysed the multiplex PCR reads using MiXCR and keeps one entry per CDR3 protein. The data show 600,000 to 800,000 distinct CDR3 sequences, over 35% seen once. Sequencing used blood. These receptors were obtained from a woman aged 40-49 years with Graves' hyperthyroidism.

To note about this clonotype: A much larger clone differs by one base, so this may be a read error. The genes are TRBV7-8 and TRBJ1-4, with no clear D. This CDR3 is built from 16 residues. V was clipped by 2 bases and J by 7 bases, with 17 bases between them. Germline values: CDR1 SGHVS, CDR2 FQNEAQ. The CDR3 DNA follows: TGTGCCAGCAGCTTATCGCTTCGAGCCATAGGTGAAAAACTGTTTTTT. It translates to CASSLSLRAIGEKLFF.

This clonotype has at least ten counts. The chain is built from TRBV19 and TRBJ1-3, with 10 positions matching TRBD1. The CDR3 totals 14 residues. Looked up from germline, CDR1 is LNHDA and CDR2 is SQIVND (reference sequence). Trimming removed 8 bases from V and 8 bases from J; junction bases left unmatched: 9. Here the CDR3 DNA reads TGTGCCAGTCGCCTCCGGGACAGGGGTGACACCATATATTTT. The encoded protein is CASRLRDRGDTIYF.

This clonotype was counted between two and nine times. This chain connects TRBV7-8 to TRBJ2-7, with D tentatively TRBD1 (6 bases). Trimming removed 5 bases at V and 0 bases at J, with 11 bases between. The CDR3 loop spans 14 amino acids. Per germline, CDR1 SGHVS and CDR2 FQNEAQ. CDR3: CASSRRQASYEQYF. CDR3 coding DNA: TGTGCCAGCAGCCGACGACAGGCCTCCTACGAGCAGTACTTC.

The CDR3 sequence is CSASRWPNEQYF. The DNA of the CDR3 is TGCAGTGCTAGTAGATGGCCCAATGAGCAGTACTTC. The chain recombines TRBV20-1 with TRBJ2-1, with D unclear. TRBJ2-7 matches the DNA end more closely, so the J call is doubtful. Germline lookup yields CDR1 DFQATT and CDR2 SNEGSKA (reference sequence). The CDR3 totals 12 residues.

In its sample, this clonotype was seen once. V is TRBV12-3 or TRBV12-4 and J is TRBJ1-5; a possible D gene is TRBD1 (6 bases). This CDR3 comprises 13 residues. V was pared by 6 bases and J by 11 bases, with 17 bases between. The CDR3 protein is CASSDGPGETQHF. CDR3 coding DNA: TGTGCCAGCAGCGATGGGCCAGGGGAGACCCAGCATTTT.

The CDR3 DNA reads as TGTGCCAGCATGGGACAGGCCCAAACCTACGAGCAGTACTTC. Translating it yields CASMGQAQTYEQYF. The rearrangement joins TRBV2 to TRBJ2-7, with 8 bases identical to TRBD1. Per germline, CDR1 SNHLY and CDR2 FYNNEI. The ends lost 7 bases at V and 2 bases at J; junction bases unmatched: 7. The CDR3 totals 14 residues.

This clonotype occurred many times. This chain connects TRBV5-4 to TRBJ1-1; TRBD1 matches 7 bases. The CDR3 consists of 14 residues. CDR1 and CDR2 from the germline V gene are SGHNT and YYREEE (reference sequence). With V trimmed by 3 bases and J by 1 base, 3 bases remained unmatched. CDR3 bases: TGTGCCAGCAGCTACAGGGGTAGGAACACTGAAGCTTTCTTT. It specifies CASSYRGRNTEAFF. Full variable domain (rest looked up from reference TRBV5-4 and TRBJ1-1): ETGVTQSPTHLIKTRGQQVTLRCSSQSGHNTVSWYQQALGQGPQFIFQYYREEENGRGNFPPRFSGLQFPNYSSELNVNALELDDSALYLCASSYRGRNTEAFFGQGTRLTVV.

This chain connects TRBV29-1 to TRBJ2-7, with D perhaps matching TRBD2 (6 bases). Between the trimmed V and J ends, which lost 6 bases and 7 bases, there was a span of 13 bases. CDR3 size: 11 residues. Germline values: CDR1 SQVTM, CDR2 ANQGSEA. The CDR3 loop is CSVEGYNEQYF. The CDR3 DNA reads as TGCAGCGTGGAGGGATACAATGAGCAGTACTTC.

This chain links TRBV29-1 with TRBJ1-2; D uncertain. This CDR3 has 13 amino acids. V gave up 6 bases and J gave up 4 bases, with 15 bases separating them. Germline-derived CDR1 and CDR2 are SQVTM and ANQGSEA. CDR3 protein: CSVDGSSLYGYTF. The CDR3 DNA sequence: TGCAGCGTAGACGGATCGTCCCTCTATGGCTACACCTTC.

The chain recombines TRBV5-1 with TRBJ1-4; D gene unclear. CDR1 SGHRS and CDR2 YFSETQ come from the germline V gene. The V gene lost 6 bases and the J gene lost 6 bases, with 15 bases spanning the gap. There are 14 residues in the CDR3. CDR3 DNA sequence: TGCGCCAGCATGAATGGACCGTATGATGAAAAACTGTTTTTT. This gives the protein CASMNGPYDEKLFF. The variable domain in full, completed from reference TRBV5-1 and TRBJ1-4, reads KAGVTQTPRYLIKTRGQQVTLSCSPISGHRSVSWYQQTPGQGLQFLFEYFSETQRNKGNFPGRFSGRQFSNSRSEMNVSTLELGDSALYLCASMNGPYDEKLFFGSGTQLSVL.